The clone carrying this T cell receptor (beta chain) has only a few counts. Its antigen is currently unknown. This specimen belongs to a study of T-cell reconstitution after alpha-beta-depleted transplantation in children. Broader study findings: The study reportedly traced alpha-beta T cells about two months after transplant to several hundred expanded graft clones. From surviving recipient T cells and thymic progenitors came the high day-60 TCRbeta diversity observed in some patients. Newly produced T cells mostly accounted for T-cell counts and diversity one year post-transplant.

Germline V lookup: CDR1 SGHVS, CDR2 FNYEAQ. There are 13 residues in the CDR3. V dropped 6 bases and J dropped 4 bases, with 12 bases sitting between them. Preparation of the TCRbeta library was carried out with unique molecular identifiers. One entry per CDR3 protein results from TCRdb running MiXCR on the PCR reads. The sample has 500,000 or so distinct CDR3 sequences, more than 9.5% seen once. The TCR originated in a female patient aged 2 to 10 who had a stem cell transplant for aplastic anemia, so the T cells may come from the graft donor. Material: PBMCs, mostly from graft donor cells, obtained 180 days after TCRalphabeta/CD19-depleted stem cell transplant. The V call is TRBV7-6, the J call TRBJ1-1; no reliable D call. CDR3 sequence: CASRGGPGTEAFF. As DNA, the CDR3 is TGTGCCAGCAGAGGAGGGCCGGGCACTGAAGCTTTCTTT.